The 4 T cell receptor beta chains listed next were all sequenced from one sample in a study of CD8+ T cells in alopecia areata (dated by TCRdb to 2016 to 2018). Library prep was done by the immunoSEQ multiplex PCR assay. RNA was extracted from all samples and reverse transcribed into cDNA as template for TCR sequencing. TCRdb holds this immuneACCESS table with in-frame rearrangements only. Some clones are missing; in checked studies, unresolved V genes explain under half, and the rest has no known cause. For this sample there are 150,000 or so clones; around 47% appear just once. The ten largest account for more than 6.5% of the sample. The sample taken for sequencing was CD4+ T cells sorted from blood. The receptors stem from a human donor with alopecia areata.

The rearrangement joins TRBV29-1 to TRBJ2-7; tentatively, D is TRBD1 or TRBD2 (5 bases each). There are 14 residues in the CDR3. V lost 0 bases and J lost 10, with 19 bases in between. The germline V gene encodes CDR1 SQVTM and CDR2 ANQGSEA. The CDR3 sequence is CSVEDRTLLRGQYF. The CDR3 DNA is TGCAGCGTTGAAGATAGAACATTGCTGAGGGGACAGTACTTC.

The chain has TRBV15 and TRBJ1-1, with 8 bases aligning to TRBD1. Germline CDR1 is LNHNV and CDR2 is YYDKDF (reference sequence). The J segment lost 5 bases and the V segment lost 0 bases, leaving 5 bases of the junction unmatched. CDR3 length: 15 amino acids. CDR3 residues: CATSRDDRGETEAFF. The CDR3 nucleotides read TGTGCCACCAGCAGAGACGACAGGGGAGAGACTGAAGCTTTCTTT.

There are a few counts of this clone. The chain couples TRBV7-2 to TRBJ2-1; 11 bases line up with TRBD1. Germline V gene sequence: CDR1 SGHTA, CDR2 FQGNSA. The junction had 11 bases not matched to a gene; V was cut back by 3 bases and J by 7 bases. The CDR3 is made up of 17 amino acids. The CDR3 nucleotides are TGTGCCAGCAGCTTCATTTTAAGGACAGGGGGCCAAAATGAGCAGTTCTTC. It is translated as CASSFILRTGGQNEQFF.

The chain couples TRBV30 to TRBJ1-1, with D perhaps TRBD1 (5 bases). V lost 0 bases and J 10 bases, leaving 12 bases between the germline ends. In germline, CDR1 is GTSNPN, CDR2 SVGIG (reference sequence). This CDR3 region has 12 residues. CDR3 residues: CAWSVGGTRAFF. In DNA, the CDR3 is TGTGCCTGGAGTGTAGGAGGGACGAGAGCTTTCTTT.